The clone carrying this T cell receptor beta chain was seen a single time. Here immunoSEQ multiplex PCR was the method, and the copy in TCRdb shows in-frame clones only, minus some. This table has roughly 130,000 clones, 85% to 90% appearing once. This record belongs to a study of radiation and T cells in renal cell carcinoma. With V trimmed by 4 bases and J by 6 bases, 9 bases remained unmatched. Per the germline V gene, CDR1 is SGHNT and CDR2 is YYREEE (reference sequence). The CDR3 is 14 amino acids. Time point described: blood 2 weeks post-SBRT. The treatment here: 15 Gy SBRT to primary tumor, nephrectomy 4 weeks later. After SBRT, blood was collected at 2 and 4 weeks, plus baseline.

Source: blood, taken from a patient whose treatment included radiotherapy and nephrectomy. The receptor's source is a woman aged 65 to 85 with renal cell carcinoma. The rearrangement joins TRBV5-4 to TRBJ1-2, with 7 bases that match TRBD1. In DNA, the CDR3 is TGTGCCAGCAGCCCAGACTTCGGGACAGATGGCTACACCTTC. Its protein is CASSPDFGTDGYTF.